This TCR beta chain was observed in a study of cytomegalovirus exposure and HLA in healthy donors. It was with 60 Vbeta and 13 Jbeta primers that the PCR ran. Generated by immunoSEQ multiplex PCR, the TCRdb table keeps only in-frame clones and is missing some. The sample contains more than 150,000 clones, 65% to 90% of which appear only once. CDR3 length: 11 residues. Germline lookup yields CDR1 SNHLY and CDR2 FYNNEI. The V and J ends lost 10 bases and 9 bases respectively, with 15 bases between them. This clonotype was obtained from a man aged 35-49 years in good health and CMV-seropositive. The rearrangement joins TRBV2 to TRBJ1-2; D is uncertain. The sequenced sample consisted of PBMCs. The CDR3 nucleotides are TGTGCCATCCTCTCCCGGGGAAGCTACACCTTC. Translating gives CAILSRGSYTF. The whole variable domain, filled in from reference TRBV2 and TRBJ1-2, reads EPEVTQTPSHQVTQMGQEVILRCVPISNHLYFYWYRQILGQKVEFLVSFYNNEISEKSEIFDDQFSVERPDGSNFTLKIRSTKLEDSAMYFCAILSRGSYTFGSGTRLTVV.